The clone carrying this TCR beta chain was counted a few times. The sample originates from a study of blood T cells in healthy people across ages. This CDR3 has 16 amino acids. The ends lost 6 bases at V and 3 bases at J; junction bases unmatched: 12. Per germline, CDR1 DFQATT and CDR2 SNEGSKA (reference sequence). Through a sample-barcoded 5' primer and a J-beta primer mix, a second PCR was run for roughly 6 to 12 cycles. TCRdb reprocessed the 5' RACE reads with MiXCR, giving one entry per CDR3 protein. The profile covers about 800,000 distinct CDR3 sequences, with 20% to 25% appearing a single time and under 4% taken by the ten largest. The sample was also linked to a second study, of T cells of mothers and their children.

This sequence was found in a boy between 5 and 17 years old in good health. The source material was blood. V usage is TRBV20-1 and J usage is TRBJ2-4; 9 nucleotides match TRBD2. CDR3 DNA: TGCAGTGCCGCGACCGGGCTAGCGGGGATCAAAAACATTCAGTACTTC. Its protein product is CSAATGLAGIKNIQYF.